There are a few counts of the clone carrying this T cell receptor (beta chain). This CDR3 is 14 amino acids long. Germline CDR1 SGHVS, CDR2 FQNEAQ. The V gene lost 1 base and the J gene lost 6 bases, with 12 bases spanning the gap. Original data processing: Estimation of nucleated cell counts relied on the amplification of reference gene primers. Assay: immunoSEQ multiplex PCR; the TCRdb copy retains only in-frame clones and omits some. The V and J calls and clone size come from that table; D and trimming were worked out from the DNA. This table holds about 310,000 clones, roughly 90% found once. Everyone who took part was roughly 18 to 89 years old, and they came from about 25 US areas. Cohorts were determined from participant-reported clinical history. The data stem from a study of blood T cell repertoires in COVID-19. At the level of the study: Sample material is recorded as cDNA or gDNA derived from T cells, B-cell-depleted T cells, or PBMCs.

This chain links TRBV7-8 with TRBJ1-2; D uncertain. Material for sequencing was PBMCs or T cells enriched from blood (not recorded which). This receptor was taken from a woman aged 40 to 50 who had recovered from COVID-19. The CDR3: CASSLESRFHGYTF. The CDR3, as DNA: TGTGCCAGCAGCTTAGAGTCCCGGTTCCATGGCTACACCTTC. The complete variable domain, with remaining parts taken from reference TRBV7-8 and TRBJ1-2, reads GAGVSQSPRYKVAKRGQDVALRCDPISGHVSLFWYQQALGQGPEFLTYFQNEAQLDKSGLPSDRFFAERPEGSVSTLKIQRTQQEDSAVYLCASSLESRFHGYTFGSGTRLTVV.